The next 30 T cell receptor beta chains were all read from a single sample in a study of blood T cell repertoires in COVID-19 (dated by TCRdb to 2020 to 2022). Library preparation was by the immunoSEQ multiplex PCR assay. Not all clones reach the TCRdb copy of this immuneACCESS table, which keeps in-frame sequences only. Checked studies attribute under half of the gap to unresolved V genes and leave the rest unexplained. The sample profile shows about 330,000 clones; roughly nine tenths of them were found once. Clones ranked in the top ten supply around 5.9% of the sample. Sequencing was performed on PBMCs or T cells enriched from blood (not recorded which). The receptors come from a woman under 40 who had recovered from COVID-19.

The V and J genes are TRBV9 and TRBJ2-7; no firm D call. Trimming left V 0 bases short and J 3 bases short, with 7 bases between. Germline loops: CDR1 SGDLS, CDR2 YYNGEE. There are 13 residues in the CDR3. In DNA, the CDR3 is TGTGCCAGCAGCGTAGATGAGTACTACGAGCAGTACTTC. It encodes CASSVDEYYEQYF.

This clone was seen a handful of times. The CDR3 sequence is CASSPPQGSYPNYGYTF. CDR3 DNA sequence: TGTGCCAGCTCACCACCGCAGGGGTCGTATCCTAACTATGGCTACACCTTC. The V call is TRBV18, the J call TRBJ1-2; weak D call: TRBD1 (6 bases). Germline CDR1 reads KGHSH; CDR2 reads LQKENI. Trimming removed 0 bases at V and 0 bases at J, with 14 bases between. The CDR3 is made up of 17 amino acids.

The chain couples TRBV10-3 to TRBJ1-2, with D possibly being TRBD1 (6 bases). The CDR3 loop spans 14 amino acids. Trimming stripped 6 bases from V and 4 bases from J, with 15 bases between. Germline V gene sequence: CDR1 ENHRY, CDR2 SYGVKD. CDR3 DNA sequence: TGTGCCATCAGACCGGACGGGACACCCTATGGCTACACCTTC. Its protein product is CAIRPDGTPYGYTF.

As DNA, the CDR3 is TGTGCCAGCAGCCGGGGTGAACAGTATGGCTACACCTTC. The encoded protein is CASSRGEQYGYTF. The rearrangement links TRBV5-5 to TRBJ1-2; D remains unclear. V was shortened by 4 bases and J by 5 bases, with 12 bases between the two germline ends. Germline CDR1 is SGHKS and CDR2 is YYEKEE (reference sequence). This CDR3 contains 13 residues.

J is TRBJ1-2 and V is TRBV30, with D perhaps matching TRBD1 (6 bases). Germline V gene lookup returns CDR1 GTSNPN and CDR2 SVGIG (reference sequence). This CDR3 has 15 residues. The germline V and J ends were trimmed by 8 bases and 3 bases, with 22 bases remaining between them. As DNA, the CDR3 is TGTGCCCTTACTAAGCGGGGGGCGCGTGACTATGGCTACACCTTC. Protein product: CALTKRGARDYGYTF.

The rearrangement joins TRBV13 to TRBJ2-2, with D uncertain. The germline V gene encodes CDR1 PRHDT and CDR2 FYEKMQ (reference sequence). The CDR3 has 14 amino acids. The V end lost 3 bases, the J end lost 6 bases, and 11 bases lay between the germline ends. CDR3 protein: CASSLRLESGELFF. CDR3 bases: TGTGCCAGCAGCTTGAGGTTGGAGTCCGGGGAGCTGTTTTTT.

The V gene is TRBV7-3, the J gene TRBJ2-1, with D possibly TRBD2 on 9 matching bases. V dropped 5 bases and J dropped 4 bases, with 30 bases sitting between them. Germline CDR1 reads SGHTA; CDR2 reads FQGTGA. This CDR3 has 20 amino acids. CDR3 residues: CASSPGTGIVSGGPYNEQFF. The CDR3 DNA reads as TGTGCCAGCAGCCCTGGGACAGGAATCGTTAGCGGGGGACCATACAATGAGCAGTTCTTC.

In DNA form, the CDR3 reads TGTGCCAGCAGTGAATTCGGACACTATGAAGCTTTCTTT. This sequence encodes CASSEFGHYEAFF. The gene calls are TRBV25-1 and TRBJ1-1, with D possibly being TRBD1 (5 bases). The CDR3 runs 13 residues. Germline V CDR1 and CDR2: MGHDK, SYGVNS. V gave up 1 base and J gave up 7 bases, with 10 bases separating them.

The CDR3 DNA sequence: TGTGCCAGCAGCGCGCCGGACAGGGCTGGAAACACCATATATTTT. Translation gives CASSAPDRAGNTIYF. The rearrangement links TRBV9 to TRBJ1-3; 8 nucleotides match TRBD1. CDR3 length: 15 amino acids. Germline loops: CDR1 SGDLS, CDR2 YYNGEE. The trim removed 3 bases at V and 2 bases at J, leaving 4 bases unmatched.

V is TRBV5-4 and J is TRBJ2-2; possible D gene TRBD2, 6 bases. The V and J ends lost 4 bases and 6 bases respectively, with 16 bases between them. CDR1 SGHNT and CDR2 YYREEE come from the germline V gene (reference sequence). The CDR3 length is 15 residues. CDR3 nucleotide sequence: TGTGCCAGCAGCGGCGGCGGGGTCGGGTCCGGGGAGCTGTTTTTT. Its protein product is CASSGGGVGSGELFF.

The gene calls are TRBV27 and TRBJ1-4, with 8 bases lining up with TRBD1. CDR3 length: 13 amino acids. The V gene's germline CDR1 is MNHEY and CDR2 SMNVEV (reference sequence). V lost 2 bases, J lost 12 bases, and 5 bases stayed unmatched. The CDR3 loop reads CASSLGRGLELFF. DNA of the CDR3: TGTGCCAGCAGTTTAGGCAGGGGGCTGGAACTGTTTTTT.

The genes are TRBV30 and TRBJ1-2, with TRBD1 identical over 9 bases. Germline CDR1 and CDR2: GTSNPN and SVGIG (reference sequence). The CDR3 is made up of 13 amino acids. Trimming cost V 5 bases and J 3 bases; bases outside gene matches: 4. CDR3 region: CAWGQGWDYGYTF. CDR3 nucleotide sequence: TGTGCCTGGGGACAGGGGTGGGACTATGGCTACACCTTC.

The chain has TRBV5-4 and TRBJ2-7; D is uncertain. Looked up from germline, CDR1 is SGHNT and CDR2 is YYREEE (reference sequence). V lost 3 bases, J lost 0 bases, and 7 bases lay in between. This CDR3 is 13 amino acids long. The CDR3 spells CASSSPSSYEQYF. CDR3 nucleotides: TGTGCCAGCAGCTCCCCGTCCTCCTACGAGCAGTACTTC.

The chain is built from TRBV27 and TRBJ2-3; 7 positions match TRBD2. Germline V gene lookup returns CDR1 MNHEY and CDR2 SMNVEV (reference sequence). Losses at the gene ends were 6 bases for V and 10 bases for J; bases not matched to a gene: 13. This CDR3 has 14 amino acids. As DNA, the CDR3 is TGTGCCAGCAGCACAGCGGGGCGACGTTTGTCGCAGTATTTT. This sequence encodes CASSTAGRRLSQYF.

Here the CDR3 DNA reads TGTGCCAGCAGTTTCTATCCAGGGGACGACTATGGCTACACCTTC. As protein: CASSFYPGDDYGYTF. The chain is built from TRBV6-1 and TRBJ1-2; D possibly corresponds to TRBD1 (6 bases). This CDR3 is 15 amino acids long. The germline V and J ends were trimmed by 5 bases and 3 bases, with 16 bases remaining between them. CDR1 and CDR2 (germline): MNHNS, SASEGT.

The chain couples TRBV7-8 to TRBJ1-5; D is possibly TRBD1 (6 bases). This CDR3 has 15 amino acids. The germline V and J ends were trimmed by 0 bases and 5 bases, with 11 bases remaining between them. Germline V gene sequence: CDR1 SGHVS, CDR2 FQNEAQ. The CDR3 DNA reads as TGTGCCAGCAGCTTAGCCGGGGCAGGGGATCAGCCCCAGCATTTT. Protein sequence: CASSLAGAGDQPQHF.

Written as DNA, the CDR3 is TGTGCCAGCTCACCCGACAGGAACCCTAACTATGGCTACACCTTC. Its translation is CASSPDRNPNYGYTF. The chain couples TRBV18 to TRBJ1-2, with TRBD1 as a possible D gene (6 bases). CDR1 and CDR2 from the germline V gene are KGHSH and LQKENI. V lost 3 bases, J lost 0 bases, and 11 bases lay in between. The CDR3 consists of 15 residues.

The chain combines TRBV9 with TRBJ2-7; 10 positions match TRBD1. The CDR3 has 14 amino acids. Trimming took 0 bases from V and 3 from J; bases not matched to a gene: 0. Germline CDR1 is SGDLS and CDR2 is YYNGEE. CDR3 nucleotides: TGTGCCAGCAGCGTAGGGGACAGGGGCTACGAGCAGTACTTC. Its protein is CASSVGDRGYEQYF.

The rearrangement uses TRBV6-5 and TRBJ2-7, with 8 nucleotides matching TRBD2. The CDR3 contains 15 residues. The V gene's germline CDR1 is MNHEY and CDR2 SVGAGI. After removal of 6 bases from V and 3 bases from J, the junction contained 10 bases not matched to a gene. The CDR3 region has the DNA TGTGCCAGCAGCCGCCTAAGCGGGGGTATCTACGAGCAGTACTTC. This gives the protein CASSRLSGGIYEQYF.

This rearrangement joins TRBV27 to TRBJ2-7; maybe TRBD1 (6 bases). The V end was cut by 5 bases, the J end by 3 bases, with 11 bases between. Germline V lookup: CDR1 MNHEY, CDR2 SMNVEV (reference sequence). This CDR3 spans 13 amino acids. DNA of the CDR3: TGTGCCAGCAGTCGCTTGGACAGCTACGAGCAGTACTTC. Translation: CASSRLDSYEQYF.

The chain is built from TRBV5-1 and TRBJ2-1; D remains ambiguous. Germline values: CDR1 SGHRS, CDR2 YFSETQ. V dropped 5 bases and J dropped 0 bases, with 9 bases sitting between them. The CDR3 sequence is 14 residues long. The CDR3 protein is CASRERSSYNEQFF. The CDR3 coding sequence is TGCGCCAGCAGGGAGAGAAGCTCCTACAATGAGCAGTTCTTC.

The CDR3 DNA is TGTGCCAGTGGTGGGACTAGCGGCCTGTATGTTGGTGAGCAGTTCTTC. It yields the protein CASGGTSGLYVGEQFF. The chain joins TRBV19 to TRBJ2-1; 11 bases agree with TRBD2. The CDR3 has 16 residues. The germline gives CDR1 LNHDA, CDR2 SQIVND (reference sequence). J lost 9 bases, V lost 8 bases, and 15 bases had no gene match. Full variable domain (missing parts from reference TRBV19 and TRBJ2-1): DGGITQSPKYLFRKEGQNVTLSCEQNLNHDAMYWYRQDPGQGLRLIYYSQIVNDFQKGDIAEGYSVSREKKESFPLTVTSAQKNPTAFYLCASGGTSGLYVGEQFFGPGTRLTVL.

The V call is TRBV7-3, the J call TRBJ2-3, with 11 positions matching TRBD2. This CDR3 has 21 amino acids. With 5 bases clipped from V and 2 bases from J, the junction kept 21 bases outside the gene matches. The V gene's germline CDR1 is SGHTA and CDR2 FQGTGA. Written as DNA, the CDR3 is TGTGCCAGCAGCCCGCTTAGGAGGCTAGCGGGGGGCCCCCACTCCACAGATACGCAGTATTTT. Translation gives CASSPLRRLAGGPHSTDTQYF.

The rearrangement links TRBV18 to TRBJ2-7; no clear D. V lost 8 bases and J 6 bases, leaving 11 bases between the germline ends. This CDR3 has 11 residues. The germline V gene encodes CDR1 KGHSH and CDR2 LQKENI. CDR3 DNA sequence: TGTGCCAGCCGACGGTCGGGCGAGCAGTACTTC. Its protein is CASRRSGEQYF. Full variable domain (outside the CDR3, taken from reference TRBV18 and TRBJ2-7): NAGVMQNPRHLVRRRGQEARLRCSPMKGHSHVYWYRQLPEEGLKFMVYLQKENIIDESGMPKERFSAEFPKEGPSILRIQQVVRGDSAAYFCASRRSGEQYFGPGTRLTVT.

This clone was counted between two and nine times. The chain employs TRBV5-1 and TRBJ1-1; TRBD1 matches at 7 bases. Germline CDR1 reads SGHRS; CDR2 reads YFSETQ. This CDR3 has 15 residues. V lost 4 bases to trimming and J lost 0 bases; unmatched junction nucleotides: 6. CDR3 sequence: CASSPETGMNTEAFF. The DNA for the CDR3 is TGCGCCAGCAGCCCAGAGACAGGGATGAACACTGAAGCTTTCTTT.

V usage is TRBV4-3 and J usage is TRBJ2-7; TRBD1 matches at 7 bases. CDR3 length: 15 residues. The germline V gene encodes CDR1 LGHNA and CDR2 YSLEER. V lost 0 bases to trimming and J lost 2 bases; unmatched junction nucleotides: 4. The DNA for the CDR3 is TGCGCCAGCAGCCAAGATAGGCAGGGGGCCTACGAGCAGTACTTC. Its protein is CASSQDRQGAYEQYF.

In DNA, the CDR3 is TGTGCCAGCAGTTTGGCTGGCGGGGGCCAAACCTACGAGCAGTACTTC. Its translation is CASSLAGGGQTYEQYF. J is TRBJ2-7 and V is TRBV27, with D tentatively TRBD2 (7 bases). V lost 3 bases to trimming and J lost 2 bases, with 17 bases between them. The germline V gene has CDR1 MNHEY and CDR2 SMNVEV (reference sequence). This CDR3 comprises 16 residues.

This chain joins TRBV11-2 and TRBJ2-1, with D perhaps TRBD2 (5 bases). V was pared by 1 base and J by 10 bases, with 11 bases between. Germline CDR1 is SGHAT and CDR2 is FQNNGV. The CDR3 totals 13 residues. DNA for the CDR3: TGTGCCAGCAGCTTAGCCCCCGGGGTGGAGCAGTTCTTC. This gives the protein CASSLAPGVEQFF.

V and J are TRBV6-6 and TRBJ1-2; D gene uncertain. This CDR3 has 13 amino acids. CDR1 is MNHNY and CDR2 is SVGAGI in the germline V gene (reference sequence). Trimming stripped 4 bases from V and 6 bases from J, with 12 bases between. This CDR3 is CASSSGIRHGYTF. The CDR3 DNA follows: TGTGCCAGCAGTTCAGGAATCAGGCATGGCTACACCTTC.

This chain connects TRBV7-8 to TRBJ1-1; the match to TRBD1 covers 9 bases. Germline V gives CDR1 SGHVS, CDR2 FQNEAQ. Trimming at V came to 5 bases and at J to 11 bases, leaving 3 bases not matched to a gene. This CDR3 is built from 11 residues. The CDR3 loop is CASSLDRGAFF. The DNA for the CDR3 is TGTGCCAGCAGCCTCGACAGGGGGGCTTTCTTT.